Sequencing of this T cell receptor beta chain was carried out in a study of T cells in Graves' hyperthyroidism and ophthalmopathy (dated by TCRdb to about 2019). General notes on the study: Peripheral blood samples were taken at initial diagnosis, before any treatment was given. Whether ophthalmopathy could be predicted prospectively was tested in an independent validation cohort made up of under 20 hyperthyroidism patients plus 17 patients who later progressed to ophthalmopathy. In more than 5 Graves' hyperthyroidism patients, the study also compared T-cell repertoires from thyroid tissue with T-cell repertoires from blood. After sampling, hyperthyroidism patients received methimazole starting at 30 mg daily, and ophthalmopathy patients received high-dose intravenous methylprednisolone. The paper describes TCR Vbeta CDR3 sequencing of 120 to 150 peripheral blood samples, made up of 40 to 45 ophthalmopathy patients, some 76 hyperthyroidism patients and 17 progressor patients. The 100 or so discovery patients were randomly split 7:3 into training and test sets. A discovery cohort of roughly 100 patients, about 40 with Graves' ophthalmopathy and roughly 59 with stable Graves' hyperthyroidism, was used to find distinguishing TCR V-J signatures.

Overall study results and their limits: Sample size was not statistically predetermined, and investigators were not blinded to group allocation. A 13 V-J signature model separated ophthalmopathy from stable hyperthyroidism, with 87.88% sensitivity and roughly 84% specificity in cross-validation and 80%/75% in testing. Most expanded thyroid clonotypes (frequency above 0.001) were also detected in blood, suggesting blood repertoires may reflect thyroid immune responses. During validation, the model predicted progression to ophthalmopathy a median of about 6.5 months ahead of onset, with 60% to 71% sensitivity and 72% to 85% specificity.

This clonotype showed up many times. Its antigen remains undetermined. Base-call qualities are not available, and no considerably larger clone is one nucleotide away. As encoded in the germline V gene, CDR1 is MDHEN while CDR2 is SYDVKM. V lost 1 base and J lost 9 bases, and the count of bases not matched to a germline gene is 11. From cysteine to phenylalanine, the CDR3 is 17 amino acids long. The entry retains the CDR3 DNA only, 51 bases that are in frame from base 1. Ophthalmopathy patients had moderately to severely active disease, Clinical Activity Score of at least 3, NOSPECS grade of at least 4, and duration under 3 months. The study excluded patients with uncontrolled infections, other autoimmune diseases, pregnancy or lactation. Diagnoses were based on clinical symptoms, serum thyroxine and TRAb, thyroid ultrasound and orbital computed tomography. PBMCs were separated from 10 ml of fresh peripheral blood using Ficoll-Paque density gradient centrifugation. Trizol reagent was used to extract total RNA, and RNA quality was then checked on an Agilent 2100 Bioanalyzer.

The TCR beta CDR3 regions were amplified from the RNA transcripts. The TCR CDR3 was subjected to a first round of RT-PCR using the HTBI primer set and the Qiagen OneStep RT-PCR kit. A second multiplex PCR round built the libraries, followed by size selection and purification. Libraries were sequenced paired-end with 100 bp reads on an Illumina HiSeq2000. The original pipeline was this. SOAPnuke was used to process the raw data, removing reads that contained adapters or uncalled bases, had a mean Phred below 15, or lacked an exact match to the constant primer or identifier. High-quality paired reads were merged using COPE v1.2.5, and each unique nucleotide sequence was defined as a clonotype. MiTCR v1.1 was used to align clonotypes to the IMGT TRBV, TRBD and TRBJ reference segments. Only V-J combinations with frequency above 0.0001, covering 99% to 99.2% of repertoires, were analysed. A TCS score was defined as the ratio between F50 (clonal expansion) and ExV (chaos), using BLOSUM62-based TCRdist between CDR3 peptides within each V-J. Welch's t-statistics and random forest reduced 500 to 550 V-J features to roughly 13, which were used in a naive Bayes classifier (R e1071). The similarity between thyroid and blood repertoires was quantified using the Morisita-Horn index. TCRdb cleaned the public reads at Q25 with fastp, built clones with MiXCR and kept in-frame beta chains. Identical CDR3 protein sequences are pooled into one entry, listed with their most common genes and DNA. Clone size and V and J calls follow TCRdb, not the original study. This sample gives fewer than 750,000 distinct CDR3 sequences in total; 14% to 15% of them show up just once. The top ten clonotypes cover approximately 4.2% of the sample.

This receptor was identified in a middle-aged woman with Graves' ophthalmopathy. This sequence uses TRBV28 and TRBJ1-5, with 11 junctional bases fitting TRBD1. Source material: blood. The nucleotide sequence reads as follows: TGTGCCAGCAGTTTATTCTTTGGACAGGGGGCGCGCAGGCCCCAGCATTTT. The translation is CASSLFFGQGARRPQHF.